A single sample gave rise to the 25 T cell receptor beta chains below, sequenced in a study of cytomegalovirus exposure and HLA in healthy donors. Use of 60 Vbeta and 13 Jbeta primers characterized the PCR. This table comes from immunoSEQ multiplex PCR, and its TCRdb copy is limited to in-frame clones, with some not included. Counted here are about 130,000 clones, just under 80% occurring once; the ten biggest clones make up roughly 1.8%. Specimen: PBMCs. The source is a woman aged 40 to 55 in good health and CMV-seronegative.

V is TRBV27 and J is TRBJ1-5; D gene uncertain. The CDR3 has 15 amino acids. Trimming took off 5 bases at V and 0 bases at J, with 11 bases between the two ends. Germline CDR1 and CDR2: MNHEY and SMNVEV (reference sequence). CDR3 DNA sequence: TGTGCCAGCAGTATTGACATCCTTAGCAATCAGCCCCAGCATTTT. It yields the protein CASSIDILSNQPQHF.

This chain joins TRBV10-2 and TRBJ2-5, with D possibly being TRBD2 (6 bases). Germline V gives CDR1 WSHSY, CDR2 SAAADI. Trimming removed 5 bases at V and 5 bases at J, with 12 bases between. The CDR3 contains 13 residues. The CDR3 DNA follows: TGCGCCAGCAGTCTAACCGGAGGGGAGACCCAGTACTTC. Amino acids: CASSLTGGETQYF.

The chain joins TRBV30 to TRBJ2-3; D unresolved. This CDR3 has 14 residues. V lost 2 bases, J lost 1 base, and 10 bases lay in between. Per the germline V gene, CDR1 is GTSNPN and CDR2 is SVGIG (reference sequence). The CDR3 nucleotides are TGTGCCTGGAGTCCGAGCCCCGGCACAGATACGCAGTATTTT. It translates to CAWSPSPGTDTQYF.

V is TRBV4-1 and J is TRBJ2-5; D is uncertain. The assigned J gene may be wrong: the sequence end matches TRBJ2-7 better. CDR3 size: 15 residues. Per germline, CDR1 MGHRA and CDR2 YSYEKL. The CDR3 here is CASSQEYKYNYEQYF. The CDR3 region has the DNA TGCGCCAGCAGCCAAGAATATAAATATAACTACGAGCAGTACTTC.

This chain links TRBV27 with TRBJ2-2; the D is unclear. Per germline, CDR1 MNHEY and CDR2 SMNVEV (reference sequence). The V end was cut by 0 bases, the J end by 0 bases, with 8 bases between. The CDR3 extends over 16 amino acids. The CDR3 sequence: CASSLSGNTNTGELFF. As DNA, the CDR3 is TGTGCCAGCAGTTTATCGGGCAACACGAACACCGGGGAGCTGTTTTTT.

The chain couples TRBV27 to TRBJ1-3; possible D gene TRBD1, 6 bases. The V end was cut by 3 bases, the J end by 6 bases, with 12 bases between. This CDR3 has 14 residues. The germline V gene has CDR1 MNHEY and CDR2 SMNVEV (reference sequence). Written as DNA, the CDR3 is TGTGCCAGCAGTTTTAAGGGGGGGGAAAACACCATATATTTT. Protein sequence: CASSFKGGENTIYF.

The chain combines TRBV13 with TRBJ1-1; D gene uncertain. The germline CDR1 and CDR2 sequences are PRHDT and FYEKMQ (reference sequence). This CDR3 spans 15 amino acids. Trimming removed 0 bases from V and 2 bases from J, with 10 bases in between. CDR3: CASSLGFGENTEAFF. CDR3 in DNA: TGTGCCAGCAGCTTAGGCTTCGGAGAAAACACTGAAGCTTTCTTT.

The V and J genes are TRBV2 and TRBJ1-5; D is possibly TRBD1 (6 bases). The V gene's germline CDR1 is SNHLY and CDR2 FYNNEI. The CDR3 covers 12 residues. Trimming cost V 7 bases and J 7 bases, with 11 bases left between them. The CDR3 nucleotides read TGTGCCAGCAATGGACAGCGGCAGCCCCAGCATTTT. Translated, it gives CASNGQRQPQHF. Complete variable domain (other parts from reference TRBV2 and TRBJ1-5): EPEVTQTPSHQVTQMGQEVILRCVPISNHLYFYWYRQILGQKVEFLVSFYNNEISEKSEIFDDQFSVERPDGSNFTLKIRSTKLEDSAMYFCASNGQRQPQHFGDGTRLSIL.

The chain links TRBV11-2 to TRBJ2-5; tentative D call: TRBD2 (6 bases). The CDR3 contains 16 residues. Germline loops: CDR1 SGHAT, CDR2 FQNNGV. Trimming left V 5 bases short and J 0 bases short, with 16 bases between. The CDR3: CASSPMGRGYQETQYF. For the CDR3, the DNA is TGTGCCAGCAGCCCAATGGGGCGGGGATACCAAGAGACCCAGTACTTC.

The CDR3 DNA sequence: TGTGCCAGCAGACCAGGGACTAGCGGGGACGAGCAGTACTTC. It codes for CASRPGTSGDEQYF. The V and J genes are TRBV28 and TRBJ2-7; 13 bases line up with TRBD2. Germline assignment: CDR1 MDHEN and CDR2 SYDVKM. With 6 bases clipped from V and 5 bases from J, the junction kept 4 bases outside the gene matches. The CDR3 is 14 amino acids.

About this clone itself: A much larger clonotype is one base distant, so this may be a read error. V usage is TRBV27 and J usage is TRBJ1-5; the match to TRBD1 covers 8 bases. The V segment lost 4 bases and the J segment 5 bases; nucleotides outside the gene matches: 4. Per the germline V gene, CDR1 is MNHEY and CDR2 is SMNVEV (reference sequence). CDR3 length: 14 residues. Written as DNA, the CDR3 is TGTGCCAGCAGTTCAGGGGGCCAGCATCAGCCCCAGCATTTT. Protein: CASSSGGQHQPQHF.

This clone appeared once. The chain combines TRBV13 with TRBJ2-5; D is unclear. Trimming took 3 bases from V and 5 from J, leaving 4 bases between them. Germline assignment: CDR1 PRHDT and CDR2 FYEKMQ (reference sequence). This CDR3 is built from 11 residues. The CDR3 DNA sequence: TGTGCCAGCAGCTTTCTCGAGACCCAGTACTTC. As protein: CASSFLETQYF. The whole variable domain, filled in from reference TRBV13 and TRBJ2-5, reads AAGVIQSPRHLIKEKRETATLKCYPIPRHDTVYWYQQGPGQDPQFLISFYEKMQSDKGSIPDRFSAQQFSDYHSELNMSSLELGDSALYFCASSFLETQYFGPGTRLLVL.

The chain recombines TRBV19 with TRBJ2-1; tentative D call: TRBD1 (6 bases). This CDR3 has 15 residues. V dropped 6 bases and J dropped 9 bases, with 21 bases sitting between them. Looked up from germline, CDR1 is LNHDA and CDR2 is SQIVND (reference sequence). The chain's CDR3 is CASSLGGQPGGEQFF. The CDR3 nucleotides read TGTGCCAGTAGCCTTGGAGGACAGCCCGGAGGTGAGCAGTTCTTC. The entire variable domain, with the rest obtained from reference TRBV19 and TRBJ2-1, is as follows: DGGITQSPKYLFRKEGQNVTLSCEQNLNHDAMYWYRQDPGQGLRLIYYSQIVNDFQKGDIAEGYSVSREKKESFPLTVTSAQKNPTAFYLCASSLGGQPGGEQFFGPGTRLTVL.

V usage is TRBV30 and J usage is TRBJ2-7; 7 bases map to TRBD2. V lost 3 bases and J lost 4; bases outside the gene matches: 6. Germline lookup yields CDR1 GTSNPN and CDR2 SVGIG (reference sequence). This CDR3 contains 13 residues. In nucleotides, the CDR3 is TGTGCCTGGAGACGCGGGAGTTGGTACGAGCAGTACTTC. Translation gives CAWRRGSWYEQYF. Variable domain in full (rest from reference TRBV30 and TRBJ2-7): SQTIHQWPATLVQPVGSPLSLECTVEGTSNPNLYWYRQAAGRGLQLLFYSVGIGQISSEVPQNLSASRPQDRQFILSSKKLLLSDSGFYLCAWRRGSWYEQYFGPGTRLTVT.

The gene calls are TRBV5-1 and TRBJ1-2; D is unresolved. Germline V gene data show CDR1 as SGHRS and CDR2 as YFSETQ. This CDR3 has 16 residues. V lost 0 bases, J lost 0 bases, and 12 bases lay in between. The CDR3 DNA sequence: TGCGCCAGCAGCTTGGGGGAGGGTCTCGCTAACTATGGCTACACCTTC. Translated, it gives CASSLGEGLANYGYTF.

The rearrangement links TRBV11-2 to TRBJ1-4, with D perhaps TRBD1 (5 bases). Germline CDR1 and CDR2: SGHAT and FQNNGV. The CDR3 covers 17 residues. V was cut by 4 bases and J by 0 bases, with 15 bases left in between. The CDR3 loop is CASSSPGSSSTNEKLFF. In DNA, the CDR3 is TGTGCCAGCAGCTCCCCAGGGTCGTCTTCAACTAATGAAAAACTGTTTTTT. Full variable domain (outside the CDR3, taken from reference TRBV11-2 and TRBJ1-4): EAGVAQSPRYKIIEKRQSVAFWCNPISGHATLYWYQQILGQGPKLLIQFQNNGVVDDSQLPKDRFSAERLKGVDSTLKIQPAKLEDSAVYLCASSSPGSSSTNEKLFFGSGTQLSVL.

This clone was recorded a few times. The chain recombines TRBV7-3 with TRBJ2-1, with D possibly being TRBD1 (6 bases). CDR3 size: 15 residues. The ends were cut back, 0 bases at V and 12 bases at J, with 18 bases in the middle. Germline V gene lookup returns CDR1 SGHTA and CDR2 FQGTGA. The CDR3 region is CASSLTTGIAQRQFF. The CDR3 region has the DNA TGTGCCAGCAGCTTAACCACAGGGATCGCCCAACGGCAGTTCTTC.

The chain employs TRBV14 and TRBJ1-2; possibly TRBD1 for D (6 bases). Germline assignment: CDR1 SGHDN and CDR2 FVKESK. The CDR3 has 13 amino acids. Trimming pared 4 bases from V and 7 bases from J, leaving 13 bases between. This chain's CDR3 is CASSPGGGLGYTF. CDR3 nucleotide sequence: TGTGCCAGCAGCCCGGGAGGGGGGCTTGGCTACACCTTC.

The V gene is TRBV20-1, the J gene TRBJ2-7; a possible D gene is TRBD2 (5 bases). Trimming shortened V by 6 bases and J by 5 bases, and 8 bases separated the two germline ends. This CDR3 contains 10 residues. Germline loops: CDR1 DFQATT, CDR2 SNEGSKA (reference sequence). CDR3 protein: CSAERDEQYF. The CDR3 DNA follows: TGCAGTGCAGAGAGGGACGAGCAGTACTTC.

The rearrangement joins TRBV4-1 to TRBJ2-1, with TRBD2 matching 13 bases. Germline CDR1 reads MGHRA; CDR2 reads YSYEKL. The CDR3 extends over 15 amino acids. Trimming cost V 3 bases and J 5 bases; bases outside gene matches: 1. This chain's CDR3 is CASSHGLAGDNEQFF. CDR3 in DNA: TGCGCCAGCAGCCACGGACTAGCGGGGGACAATGAGCAGTTCTTC.

This chain joins TRBV18 and TRBJ2-1; tentatively, D is TRBD2 (6 bases). The CDR3 has 15 residues. Germline CDR1 reads KGHSH; CDR2 reads LQKENI. The germline V and J ends were trimmed by 6 bases and 6 bases, with 18 bases remaining between them. CDR3 DNA: TGTGCCAGCTCTCCGACCTGGGCGGGGACCAATGAGCAGTTCTTC. This encodes CASSPTWAGTNEQFF. The variable domain in full, completed from reference TRBV18 and TRBJ2-1, reads NAGVMQNPRHLVRRRGQEARLRCSPMKGHSHVYWYRQLPEEGLKFMVYLQKENIIDESGMPKERFSAEFPKEGPSILRIQQVVRGDSAAYFCASSPTWAGTNEQFFGPGTRLTVL.

The genes are TRBV7-6 and TRBJ1-1, with TRBD1 as a possible D gene (5 bases). V lost 0 bases and J lost 1, with 15 bases in between. The germline V gene encodes CDR1 SGHVS and CDR2 FNYEAQ. CDR3 size: 17 residues. The CDR3 loop is CASSLAGKGWGNTEAFF. DNA for the CDR3: TGTGCCAGCAGCTTAGCGGGTAAGGGGTGGGGGAACACTGAAGCTTTCTTT.

The chain employs TRBV18 and TRBJ2-7; D ambiguous. The V and J ends lost 4 bases and 0 bases respectively, with 7 bases between them. The CDR3 length is 13 residues. Germline loops: CDR1 KGHSH, CDR2 LQKENI. The CDR3 sequence: CASSLGSSYEQYF. CDR3 DNA: TGTGCCAGCTCACTGGGCAGCTCCTACGAGCAGTACTTC.

CDR3: CASSLAGTGGSPLHF. The CDR3, as DNA: TGTGCCAGCAGCTTGGCAGGGACAGGGGGTTCACCCCTCCACTTT. The chain links TRBV5-6 to TRBJ1-6; TRBD1 agrees at 11 bases. CDR1 is SGHDT, CDR2 YYEEEE, per germline. The CDR3 consists of 15 residues. J lost 9 bases, V lost 0 bases, and 2 bases had no gene match. Supplemented by reference TRBV5-6 and TRBJ1-6, the full variable domain reads DAGVTQSPTHLIKTRGQQVTLRCSPKSGHDTVSWYQQALGQGPQFIFQYYEEEERQRGNFPDRFSGHQFPNYSSELNVNALLLGDSALYLCASSLAGTGGSPLHFGNGTRLTVT.

This clone was recorded once. The chain has TRBV6-6 and TRBJ1-1, with D possibly TRBD1 on 5 matching bases. The V end was cut by 4 bases, the J end by 1 base, with 13 bases between. In germline, CDR1 is MNHNY, CDR2 SVGAGI (reference sequence). The length of the CDR3 is 15 residues. This chain's CDR3 is CASSSSGRRNTEAFF. The CDR3 DNA reads as TGTGCCAGCAGTTCCTCGGGGCGGAGGAACACTGAAGCTTTCTTT.